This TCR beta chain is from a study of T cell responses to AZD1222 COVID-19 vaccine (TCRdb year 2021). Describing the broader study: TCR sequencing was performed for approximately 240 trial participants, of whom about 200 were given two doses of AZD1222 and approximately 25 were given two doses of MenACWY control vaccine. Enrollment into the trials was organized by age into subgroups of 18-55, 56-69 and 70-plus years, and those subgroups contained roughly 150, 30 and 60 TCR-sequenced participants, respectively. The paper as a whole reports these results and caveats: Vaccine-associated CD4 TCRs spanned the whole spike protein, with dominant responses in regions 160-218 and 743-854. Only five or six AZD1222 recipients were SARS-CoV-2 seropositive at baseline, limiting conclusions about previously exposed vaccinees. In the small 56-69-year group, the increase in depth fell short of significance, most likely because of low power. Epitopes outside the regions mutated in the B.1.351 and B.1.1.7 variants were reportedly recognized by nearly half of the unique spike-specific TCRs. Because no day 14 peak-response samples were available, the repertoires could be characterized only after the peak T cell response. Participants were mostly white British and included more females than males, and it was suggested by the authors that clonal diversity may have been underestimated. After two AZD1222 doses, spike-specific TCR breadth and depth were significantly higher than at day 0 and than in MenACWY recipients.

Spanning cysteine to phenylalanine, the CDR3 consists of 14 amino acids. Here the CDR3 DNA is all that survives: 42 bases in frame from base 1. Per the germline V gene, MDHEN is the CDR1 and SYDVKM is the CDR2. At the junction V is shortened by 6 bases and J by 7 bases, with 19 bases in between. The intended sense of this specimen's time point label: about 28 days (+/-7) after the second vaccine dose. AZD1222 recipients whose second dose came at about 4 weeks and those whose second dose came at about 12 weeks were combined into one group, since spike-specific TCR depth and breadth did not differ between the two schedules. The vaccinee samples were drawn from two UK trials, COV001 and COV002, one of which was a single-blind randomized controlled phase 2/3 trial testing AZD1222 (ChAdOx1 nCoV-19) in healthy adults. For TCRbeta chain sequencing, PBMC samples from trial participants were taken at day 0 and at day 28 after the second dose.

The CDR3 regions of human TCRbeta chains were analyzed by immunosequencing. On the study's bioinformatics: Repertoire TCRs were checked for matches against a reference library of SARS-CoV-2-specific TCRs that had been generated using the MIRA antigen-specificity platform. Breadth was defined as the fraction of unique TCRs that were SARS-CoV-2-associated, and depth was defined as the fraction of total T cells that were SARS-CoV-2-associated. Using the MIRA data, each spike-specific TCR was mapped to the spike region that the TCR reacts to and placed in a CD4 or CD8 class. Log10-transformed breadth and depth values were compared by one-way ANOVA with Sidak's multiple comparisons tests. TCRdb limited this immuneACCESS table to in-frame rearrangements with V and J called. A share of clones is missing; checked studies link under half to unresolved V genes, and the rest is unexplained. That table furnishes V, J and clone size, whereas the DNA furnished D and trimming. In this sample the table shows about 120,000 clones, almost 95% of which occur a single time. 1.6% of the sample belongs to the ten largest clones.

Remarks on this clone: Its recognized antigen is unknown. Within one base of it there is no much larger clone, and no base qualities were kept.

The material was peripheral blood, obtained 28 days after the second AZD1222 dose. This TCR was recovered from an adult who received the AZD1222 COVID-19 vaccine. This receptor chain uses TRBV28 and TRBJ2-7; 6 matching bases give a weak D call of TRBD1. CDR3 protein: CASSRTEGVLEQYF. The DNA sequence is TGTGCCAGCAGCCGGACTGAGGGGGTCCTGGAGCAGTACTTC. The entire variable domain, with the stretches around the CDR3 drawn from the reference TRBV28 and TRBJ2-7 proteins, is DVKVTQSSRYLVKRTGEKVFLECVQDMDHENMFWYRQDPGLGLRLIYFSYDVKMKEKGDIPEGYSVSREKKERFSLILESASTNQTSMYLCASSRTEGVLEQYFGPGTRLTVT.